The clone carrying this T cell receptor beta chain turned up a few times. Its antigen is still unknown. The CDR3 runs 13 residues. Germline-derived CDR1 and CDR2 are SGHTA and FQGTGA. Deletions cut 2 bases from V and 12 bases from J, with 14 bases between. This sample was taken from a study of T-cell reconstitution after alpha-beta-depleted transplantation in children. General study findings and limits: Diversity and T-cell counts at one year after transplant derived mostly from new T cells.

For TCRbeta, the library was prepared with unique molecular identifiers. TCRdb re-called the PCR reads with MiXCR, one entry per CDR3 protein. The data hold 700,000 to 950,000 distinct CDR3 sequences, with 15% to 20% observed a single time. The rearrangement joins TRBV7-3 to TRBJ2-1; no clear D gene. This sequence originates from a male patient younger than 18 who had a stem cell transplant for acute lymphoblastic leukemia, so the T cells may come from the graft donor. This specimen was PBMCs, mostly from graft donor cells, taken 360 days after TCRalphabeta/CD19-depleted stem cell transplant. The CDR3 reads CASSLDLRSGQFF. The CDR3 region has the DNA TGTGCCAGCAGCTTAGATTTGCGGTCGGGGCAGTTCTTC.